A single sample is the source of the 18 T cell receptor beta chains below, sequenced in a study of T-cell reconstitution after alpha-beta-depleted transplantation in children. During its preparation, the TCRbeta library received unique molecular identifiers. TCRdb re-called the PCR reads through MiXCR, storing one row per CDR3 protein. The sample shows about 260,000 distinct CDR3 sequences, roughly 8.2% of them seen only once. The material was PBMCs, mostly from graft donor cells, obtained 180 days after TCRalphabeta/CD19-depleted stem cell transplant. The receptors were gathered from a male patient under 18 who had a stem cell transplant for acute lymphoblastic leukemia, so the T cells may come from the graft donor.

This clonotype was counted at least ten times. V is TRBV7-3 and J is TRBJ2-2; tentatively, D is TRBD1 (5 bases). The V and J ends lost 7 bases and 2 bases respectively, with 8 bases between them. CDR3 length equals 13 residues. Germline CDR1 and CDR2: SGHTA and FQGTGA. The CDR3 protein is CASKGVNTGELFF. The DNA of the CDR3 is TGTGCCAGCAAAGGGGTAAACACCGGGGAGCTGTTTTTT.

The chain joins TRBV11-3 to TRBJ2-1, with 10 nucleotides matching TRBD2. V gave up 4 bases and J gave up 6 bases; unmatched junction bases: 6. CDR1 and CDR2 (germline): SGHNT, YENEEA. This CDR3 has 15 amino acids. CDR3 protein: CASSSSGGARNEQFF. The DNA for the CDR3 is TGTGCCAGCAGCTCTAGCGGGGGCGCCCGCAATGAGCAGTTCTTC. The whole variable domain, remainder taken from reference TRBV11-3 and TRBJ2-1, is EAGVVQSPRYKIIEKKQPVAFWCNPISGHNTLYWYLQNLGQGPELLIRYENEEAVDDSQLPKDRFSAERLKGVDSTLKIQPAELGDSAVYLCASSSSGGARNEQFFGPGTRLTVL.

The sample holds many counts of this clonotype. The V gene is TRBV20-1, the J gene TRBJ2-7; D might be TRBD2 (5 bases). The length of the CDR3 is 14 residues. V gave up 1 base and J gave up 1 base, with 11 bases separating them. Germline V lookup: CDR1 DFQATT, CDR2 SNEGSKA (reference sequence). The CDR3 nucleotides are TGCAGTGCTAGAGGGGAGAGCCAATCCTACGAGCAGTACTTC. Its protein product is CSARGESQSYEQYF.

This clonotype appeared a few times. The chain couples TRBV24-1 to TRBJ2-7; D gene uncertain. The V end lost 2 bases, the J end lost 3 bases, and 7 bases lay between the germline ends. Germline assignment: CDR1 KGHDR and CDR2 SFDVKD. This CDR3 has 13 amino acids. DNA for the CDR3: TGTGCCACCAGTGATTCAGTCAACTACGAGCAGTACTTC. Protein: CATSDSVNYEQYF.

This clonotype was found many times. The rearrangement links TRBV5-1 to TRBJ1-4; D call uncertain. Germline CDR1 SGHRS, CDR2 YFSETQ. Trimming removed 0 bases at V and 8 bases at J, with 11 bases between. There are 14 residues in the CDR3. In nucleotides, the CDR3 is TGCGCCAGCAGCTTGGGCCCGGGGAGCGAAAAACTGTTTTTT. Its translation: CASSLGPGSEKLFF.

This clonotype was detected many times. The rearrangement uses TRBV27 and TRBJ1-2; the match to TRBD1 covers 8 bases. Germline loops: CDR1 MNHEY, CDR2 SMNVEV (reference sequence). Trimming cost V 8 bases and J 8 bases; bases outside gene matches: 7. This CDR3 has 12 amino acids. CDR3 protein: CASLGQGGGYTF. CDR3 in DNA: TGTGCCAGCCTTGGACAGGGAGGCGGCTACACCTTC.

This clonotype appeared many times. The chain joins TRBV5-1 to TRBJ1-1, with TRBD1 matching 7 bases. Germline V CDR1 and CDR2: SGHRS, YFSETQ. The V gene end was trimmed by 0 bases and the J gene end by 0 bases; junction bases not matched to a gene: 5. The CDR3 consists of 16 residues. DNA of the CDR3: TGCGCCAGCAGCTTGGTGGGGGGGACAGTGAACACTGAAGCTTTCTTT. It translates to CASSLVGGTVNTEAFF.

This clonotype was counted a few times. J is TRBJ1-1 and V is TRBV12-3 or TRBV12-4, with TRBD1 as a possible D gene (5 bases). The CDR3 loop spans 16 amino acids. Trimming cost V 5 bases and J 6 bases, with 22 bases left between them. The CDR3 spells CASSLPGQRGVAEAFF. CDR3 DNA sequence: TGTGCCAGCAGTCTTCCCGGCCAGAGGGGTGTGGCTGAAGCTTTCTTT.

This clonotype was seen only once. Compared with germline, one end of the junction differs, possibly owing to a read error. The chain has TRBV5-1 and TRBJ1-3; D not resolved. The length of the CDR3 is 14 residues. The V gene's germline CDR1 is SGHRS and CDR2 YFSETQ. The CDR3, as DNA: TGCGCCAGCAGCTTGGACTATTCTGGATACACCATATATTTT. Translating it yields CASSLDYSGYTIYF.

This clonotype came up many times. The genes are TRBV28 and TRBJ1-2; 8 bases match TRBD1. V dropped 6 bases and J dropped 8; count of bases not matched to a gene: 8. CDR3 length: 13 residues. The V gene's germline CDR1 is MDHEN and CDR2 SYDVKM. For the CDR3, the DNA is TGTGCCAGCAGCGCCAGGGGGCCCGGCGGCTACACCTTC. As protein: CASSARGPGGYTF.

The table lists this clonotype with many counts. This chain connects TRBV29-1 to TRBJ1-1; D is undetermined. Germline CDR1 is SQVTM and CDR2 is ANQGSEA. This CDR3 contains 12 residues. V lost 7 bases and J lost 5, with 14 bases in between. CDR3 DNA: TGCAGCGCCGGTCCGGGGTTGACTGAAGCTTTCTTT. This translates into CSAGPGLTEAFF.

CDR3 region: CAISDLLGTEAFF. The CDR3 nucleotides read TGTGCCATCAGTGACCTCCTGGGGACTGAAGCTTTCTTT. The chain couples TRBV10-3 to TRBJ1-1; no clear D. The V gene's germline CDR1 is ENHRY and CDR2 SYGVKD. CDR3 length: 13 residues. V lost 3 bases to trimming and J lost 5 bases, with 10 bases between them.

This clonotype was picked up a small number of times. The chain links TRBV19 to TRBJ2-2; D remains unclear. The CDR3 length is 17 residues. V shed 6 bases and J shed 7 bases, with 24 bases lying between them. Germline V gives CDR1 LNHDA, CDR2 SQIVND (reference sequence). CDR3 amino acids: CASSLVRVKKGNGELFF. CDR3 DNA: TGTGCCAGTAGCCTGGTCCGGGTCAAAAAAGGCAACGGGGAGCTGTTTTTT.

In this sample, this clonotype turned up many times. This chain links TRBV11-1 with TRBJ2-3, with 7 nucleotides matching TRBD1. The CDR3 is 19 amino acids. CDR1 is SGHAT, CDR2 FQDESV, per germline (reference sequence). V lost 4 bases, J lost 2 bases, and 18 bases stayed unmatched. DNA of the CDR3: TGTGCCAGCAGCTCTCATCCCTCTCCGGGACAGAGGACCACAGATACGCAGTATTTT. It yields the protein CASSSHPSPGQRTTDTQYF.

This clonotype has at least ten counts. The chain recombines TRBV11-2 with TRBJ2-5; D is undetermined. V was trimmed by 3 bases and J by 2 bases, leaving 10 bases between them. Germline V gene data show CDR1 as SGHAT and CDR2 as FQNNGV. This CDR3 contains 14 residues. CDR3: CASSFTPQQETQYF. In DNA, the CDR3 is TGTGCCAGCAGCTTCACACCCCAGCAAGAGACCCAGTACTTC.

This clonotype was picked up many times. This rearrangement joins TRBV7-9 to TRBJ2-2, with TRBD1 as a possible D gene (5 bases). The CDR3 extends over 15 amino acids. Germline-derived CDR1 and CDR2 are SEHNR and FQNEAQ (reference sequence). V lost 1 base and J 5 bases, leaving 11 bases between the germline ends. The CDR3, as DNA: TGTGCCAGCAGCTTAGGGGGCGTAAGAACCGGGGAGCTGTTTTTT. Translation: CASSLGGVRTGELFF.

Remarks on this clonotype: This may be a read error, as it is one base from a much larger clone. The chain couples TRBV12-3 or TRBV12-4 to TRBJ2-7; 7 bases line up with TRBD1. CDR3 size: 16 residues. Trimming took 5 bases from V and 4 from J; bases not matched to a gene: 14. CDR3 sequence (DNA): TGTGCCAGCAGTCCCCGCCCGGGACAGAAAAAGTACGAGCAGTACTTC. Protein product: CASSPRPGQKKYEQYF.

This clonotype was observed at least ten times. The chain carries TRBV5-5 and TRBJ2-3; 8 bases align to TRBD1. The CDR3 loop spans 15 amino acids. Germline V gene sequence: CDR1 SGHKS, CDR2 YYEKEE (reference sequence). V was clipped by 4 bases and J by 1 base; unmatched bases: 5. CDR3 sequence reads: CASSRTGQGTDTQYF. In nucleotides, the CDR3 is TGTGCCAGCAGCCGGACGGGACAGGGCACAGATACGCAGTATTTT.